Sequencing of this T cell receptor beta chain was carried out in a study of beta chain features in type 1 diabetes. As concerns this clone: The antigen is undetermined. The conserved closing phenylalanine or tryptophan is absent in this CDR3, likely reflecting a read error. Because the CDR3's place on the DNA is in doubt, the DNA is left out and the CDR3 is given as listed by TCRdb.

Only one heparinised blood draw was taken per donor, and its volume averaged about 120 mL. Expressed TCRB transcripts got sequenced, as all isolated RNA was reverse transcribed. Sequencing was performed with immunoSEQ multiplex PCR; in TCRdb, only in-frame clones are kept and a portion is missing. The sample lists 500,000 to 700,000 clones, roughly a sixth occurring once. Findings of the study overall: High-TCR-expressing cells could be over-represented by cDNA sequencing. Naive, central memory and Treg TCRB repertoires seemed to resemble each other more closely in patients than they did in healthy donors. A potential PCR bias toward shorter templates would be equal in patient and control samples.

The CDR3 has 12 residues if both end residues are counted. Germline CDR1 and CDR2: MNHEY and SVGAGI. The receptor was isolated from a man aged 18 to 29 in good health. The genes are TRBV6-5 and TRBJ1-1. The specimen sequenced was naive CD4+ T cells from blood. CDR3: CASRKGLGSSVL.